This T cell receptor beta chain was sequenced in a study of T-cell memory formation after mild COVID-19. Study-level background: TCR clusters were largely donor specific.

V lost 6 bases and J lost 1, with 9 bases in between. This CDR3 contains 13 residues. CDR1 SGHRS and CDR2 YFSETQ come from the germline V gene. TCRdb itself ran the 5' RACE reads through MiXCR, one entry per CDR3 protein. The sample lists hundreds of thousands of distinct CDR3 sequences, 15% occurring once. This clonotype was found a few times. This sequence was found in an adult woman who had mild COVID-19 (a few samples of this study predate the infection). Cell type and time point are not known. V usage is TRBV5-1 and J usage is TRBJ2-3; D gene ambiguous. Sequencing was carried out using PBMCs or a T cell subset sorted from them (not recorded which). CDR3 coding DNA: TGCGCCAGCACGCTGCAGGGCACAGATACGCAGTATTTT. It translates to CASTLQGTDTQYF.